This entry features one TCR beta chain sequence. The sample belongs to a study of blood T cell repertoires in COVID-19. The wider study: COVID-19 samples, acute and convalescent, were from the United States, Italy and Spain. Nucleic acid was either cDNA or gDNA, and it came from T cells, B-cell-depleted T cells, or PBMCs.

Source study methods: Amplified reference gene primers provided the basis for estimating nucleated cell counts. The assay was immunoSEQ multiplex PCR, and TCRdb's table has in-frame clones only and misses some. The V and J calls and clone size are taken from that table; D and trimming were inferred from the DNA. The repertoire holds under 55,000 clones, with 80% to 85% as singletons. Sample: peripheral blood. This sequence was found in a man aged 45-65 years with acute or convalescent COVID-19.

The CDR3 here is CASSFGQGEFF. DNA for the CDR3: TGTGCCAGCAGTTTCGGACAGGGAGAGTTCTTC. J is TRBJ2-1 and V is TRBV27; TRBD1 matches 8 bases. V lost 3 bases to trimming and J lost 14 bases; unmatched junction nucleotides: 3. The germline V gene has CDR1 MNHEY and CDR2 SMNVEV (reference sequence). This CDR3 contains 11 residues.